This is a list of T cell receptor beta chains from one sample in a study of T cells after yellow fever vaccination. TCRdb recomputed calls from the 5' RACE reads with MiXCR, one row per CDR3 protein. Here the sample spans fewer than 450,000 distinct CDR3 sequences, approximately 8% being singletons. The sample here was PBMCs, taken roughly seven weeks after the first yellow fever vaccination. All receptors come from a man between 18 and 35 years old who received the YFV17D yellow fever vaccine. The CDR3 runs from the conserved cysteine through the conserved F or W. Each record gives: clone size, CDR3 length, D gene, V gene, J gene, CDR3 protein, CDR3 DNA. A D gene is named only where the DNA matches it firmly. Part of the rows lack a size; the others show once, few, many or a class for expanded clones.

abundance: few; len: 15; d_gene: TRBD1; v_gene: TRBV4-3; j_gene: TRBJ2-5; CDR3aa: CASSRGTGFLETQYF; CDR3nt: TGCGCCAGCAGCCGAGGGACAGGGTTTTTGGAGACCCAGTACTTC
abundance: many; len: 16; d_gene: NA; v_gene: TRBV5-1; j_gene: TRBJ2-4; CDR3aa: CASSYREGMAKNIQYF; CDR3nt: TGCGCCAGCAGCTACAGGGAGGGTATGGCCAAAAACATTCAGTACTTC
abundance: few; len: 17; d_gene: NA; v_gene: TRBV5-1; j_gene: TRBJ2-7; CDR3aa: CASTGLIGELPFYEQYF; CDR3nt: TGCGCCAGCACGGGTCTGATCGGAGAATTACCTTTCTACGAGCAGTACTTC
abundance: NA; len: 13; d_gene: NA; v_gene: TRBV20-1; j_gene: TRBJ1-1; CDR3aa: CSARDLMRAEAFF; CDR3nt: TGCAGTGCTAGAGATCTGATGAGGGCTGAAGCTTTCTTT
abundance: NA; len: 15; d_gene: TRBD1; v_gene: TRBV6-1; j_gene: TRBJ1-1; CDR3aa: CASSMTGNMNTEAFF; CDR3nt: TGTGCCAGCAGTATGACAGGGAACATGAACACTGAAGCTTTCTTT
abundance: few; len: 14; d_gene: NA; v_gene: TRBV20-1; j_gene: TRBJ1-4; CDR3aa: CSAYRGTSNEKLFF; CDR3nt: TGCAGTGCCTATCGGGGGACCAGTAATGAAAAACTGTTTTTT
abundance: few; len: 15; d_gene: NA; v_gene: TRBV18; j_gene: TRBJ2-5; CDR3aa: CASSPTSWKQETQYF; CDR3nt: TGTGCCAGCTCACCAACCAGCTGGAAACAAGAGACCCAGTACTTC
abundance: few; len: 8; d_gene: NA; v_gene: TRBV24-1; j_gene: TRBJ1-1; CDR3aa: CATGGAFF; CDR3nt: TGTGCCACCGGGGGAGCTTTCTTT
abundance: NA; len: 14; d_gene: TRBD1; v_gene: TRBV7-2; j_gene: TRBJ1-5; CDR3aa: CASSSRDSYQPQHF; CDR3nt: TGTGCCAGCAGCTCGAGGGACAGTTATCAGCCCCAGCATTTT
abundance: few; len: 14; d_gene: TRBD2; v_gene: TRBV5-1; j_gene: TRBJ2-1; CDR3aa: CATSGGNSYNEQFF; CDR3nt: TGCGCCACCTCGGGGGGGAACTCCTACAATGAGCAGTTCTTC
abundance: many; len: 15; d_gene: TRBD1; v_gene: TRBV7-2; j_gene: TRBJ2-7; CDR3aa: CASSLSGTGGYEQYF; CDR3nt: TGTGCCAGCAGCTTATCCGGGACAGGGGGCTACGAGCAGTACTTC
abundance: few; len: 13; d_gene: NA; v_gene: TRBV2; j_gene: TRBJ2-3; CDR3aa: CASSSAGTDTQYF; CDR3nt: TGTGCCAGCAGTTCCGCAGGCACAGATACGCAGTATTTT
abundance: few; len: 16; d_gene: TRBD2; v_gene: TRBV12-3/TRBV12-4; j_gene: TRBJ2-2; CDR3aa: CASSWTSGGRAGELFF; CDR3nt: TGTGCCAGCAGTTGGACTAGCGGGGGGCGCGCCGGGGAGCTGTTTTTT
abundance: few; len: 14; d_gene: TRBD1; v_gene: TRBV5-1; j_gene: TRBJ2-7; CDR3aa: CASSGLTGGYEQYF; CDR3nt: TGCGCCAGCAGCGGACTGACAGGGGGCTACGAGCAGTACTTC
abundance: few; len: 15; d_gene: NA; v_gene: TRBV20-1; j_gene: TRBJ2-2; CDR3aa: CSASDRSRGTGELFF; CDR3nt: TGCAGTGCTAGCGACAGGTCGCGAGGCACCGGGGAGCTGTTTTTT
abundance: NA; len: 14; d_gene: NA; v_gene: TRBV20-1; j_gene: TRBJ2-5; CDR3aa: CSARVSGFQETQYF; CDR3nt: TGCAGTGCTAGAGTTTCAGGGTTCCAAGAGACCCAGTACTTC
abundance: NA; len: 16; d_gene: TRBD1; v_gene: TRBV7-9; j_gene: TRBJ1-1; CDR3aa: CASSQYPTGEPPEAFF; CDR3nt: TGTGCCAGCAGCCAGTACCCGACAGGGGAACCCCCTGAAGCTTTCTTT
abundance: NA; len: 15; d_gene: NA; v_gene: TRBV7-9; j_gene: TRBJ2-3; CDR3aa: CASSLGWADTDTQYF; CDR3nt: TGTGCCAGCAGCTTAGGCTGGGCCGACACAGATACGCAGTATTTT
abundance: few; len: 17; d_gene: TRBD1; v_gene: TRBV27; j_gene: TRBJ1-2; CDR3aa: CASSFLGQDFLGYGYTF; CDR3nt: TGTGCCAGCAGTTTTTTGGGACAGGATTTCTTAGGCTATGGCTACACCTTC
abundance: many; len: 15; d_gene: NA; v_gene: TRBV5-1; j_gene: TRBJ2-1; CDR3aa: CASSREQGKHNEQFF; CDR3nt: TGCGCCAGCAGTCGGGAACAGGGTAAACACAATGAGCAGTTCTTC
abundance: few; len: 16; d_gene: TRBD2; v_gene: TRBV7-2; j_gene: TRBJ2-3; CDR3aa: CASRRAGGLSTDTQYF; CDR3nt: TGTGCCAGCAGACGAGCGGGGGGGCTAAGCACAGATACGCAGTATTTT
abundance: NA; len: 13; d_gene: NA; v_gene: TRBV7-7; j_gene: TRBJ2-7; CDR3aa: CASSRDSSYEQHF; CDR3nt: TGTGCCAGCAGCCGGGACTCCTCCTACGAGCAGCACTTC
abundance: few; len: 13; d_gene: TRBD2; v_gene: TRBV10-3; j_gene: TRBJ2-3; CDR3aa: CAIRGLARNTQYF; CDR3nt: TGTGCCATCAGGGGACTAGCGCGAAATACGCAGTATTTT
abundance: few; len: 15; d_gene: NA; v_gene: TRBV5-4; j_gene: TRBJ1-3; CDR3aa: CASSLLGGSGNTIYF; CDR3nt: TGTGCCAGCAGCTTGCTGGGGGGAAGCGGAAACACCATATATTTT
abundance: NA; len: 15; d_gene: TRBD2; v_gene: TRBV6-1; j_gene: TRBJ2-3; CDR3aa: CASSDQRGYTDTQYF; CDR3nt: TGTGCCAGCAGTGACCAGCGGGGGTACACAGATACGCAGTATTTT
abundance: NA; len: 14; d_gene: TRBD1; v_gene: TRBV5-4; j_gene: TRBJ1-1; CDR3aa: CASSWSGQLTEAFF; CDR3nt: TGTGCCAGCAGCTGGTCGGGACAGCTCACTGAAGCTTTCTTT
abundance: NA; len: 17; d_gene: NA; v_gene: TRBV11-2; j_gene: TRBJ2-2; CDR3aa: CASSNEGTASNTGELFF; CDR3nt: TGTGCCAGCAGCAACGAAGGGACGGCCTCGAACACCGGGGAGCTGTTTTTT
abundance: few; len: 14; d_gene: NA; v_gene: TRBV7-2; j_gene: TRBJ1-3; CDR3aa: CASRPTGIGNTIYF; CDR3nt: TGTGCCAGCAGACCTACAGGGATCGGAAACACCATATATTTT
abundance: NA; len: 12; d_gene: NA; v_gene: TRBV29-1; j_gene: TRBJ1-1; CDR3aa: CSVNRMNTEAFF; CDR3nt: TGCAGCGTTAACCGGATGAACACTGAAGCTTTCTTT
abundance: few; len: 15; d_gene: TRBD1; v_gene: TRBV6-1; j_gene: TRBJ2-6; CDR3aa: CASSKDRAGANVLTF; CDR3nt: TGTGCCAGCAGCAAAGACAGGGCTGGGGCCAACGTCCTGACTTTC
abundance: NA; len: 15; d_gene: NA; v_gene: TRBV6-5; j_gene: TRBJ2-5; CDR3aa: CASSYWQGLQETQYF; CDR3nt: TGTGCCAGCAGTTACTGGCAGGGGCTACAAGAGACCCAGTACTTC
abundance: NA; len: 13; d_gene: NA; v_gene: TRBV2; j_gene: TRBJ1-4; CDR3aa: CAGNRERNEKLFF; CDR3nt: TGTGCGGGGAACAGGGAGAGGAATGAAAAACTGTTTTTT
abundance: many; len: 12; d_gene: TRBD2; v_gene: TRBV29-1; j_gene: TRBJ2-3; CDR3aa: CSVRGGSDTQYF; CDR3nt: TGCAGCGTGCGCGGGGGGTCAGATACGCAGTATTTT
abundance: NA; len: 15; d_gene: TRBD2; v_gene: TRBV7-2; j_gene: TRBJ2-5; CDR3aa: CASSTSGGAGKTQYF; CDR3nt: TGTGCCAGCAGCACTAGCGGGGGGGCCGGAAAGACCCAGTACTTC
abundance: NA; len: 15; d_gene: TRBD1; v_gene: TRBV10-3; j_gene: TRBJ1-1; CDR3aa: CAIRTGEKRNTEAFF; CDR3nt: TGTGCCATCAGGACAGGGGAAAAGAGGAACACTGAAGCTTTCTTT
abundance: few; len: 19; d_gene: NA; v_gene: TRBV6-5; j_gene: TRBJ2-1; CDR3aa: CASSYSSVGSLSPYNEQFF; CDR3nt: TGTGCCAGCAGTTACTCTTCGGTGGGCAGTTTGTCCCCCTACAATGAGCAGTTCTTC
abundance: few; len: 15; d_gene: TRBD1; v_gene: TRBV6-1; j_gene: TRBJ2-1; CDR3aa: CASRPETGGGYEQFF; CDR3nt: TGTGCCAGCAGGCCAGAGACAGGGGGAGGCTATGAGCAGTTCTTC
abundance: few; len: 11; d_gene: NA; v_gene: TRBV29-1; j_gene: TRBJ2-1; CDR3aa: CSVPTYNEQFF; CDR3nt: TGCAGCGTGCCCACCTACAATGAGCAGTTCTTC
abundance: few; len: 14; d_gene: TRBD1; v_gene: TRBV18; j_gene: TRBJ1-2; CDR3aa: CASSPVQGNYGYTF; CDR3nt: TGTGCCAGCTCACCCGTACAGGGGAACTATGGCTACACCTTC
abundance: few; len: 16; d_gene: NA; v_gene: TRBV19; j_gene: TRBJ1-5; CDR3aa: CASSRLARDSNQPQHF; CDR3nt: TGTGCCAGTAGTCGCCTCGCCAGGGATAGCAATCAGCCCCAGCATTTT
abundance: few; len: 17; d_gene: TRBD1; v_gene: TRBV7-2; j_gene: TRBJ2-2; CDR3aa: CASSLQPGQGNTGELFF; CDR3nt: TGTGCCAGCAGCTTACAGCCGGGACAGGGGAACACCGGGGAGCTGTTTTTT
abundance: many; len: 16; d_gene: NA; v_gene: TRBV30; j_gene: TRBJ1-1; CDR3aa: CAWMGGTETQNTEAFF; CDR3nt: TGTGCCTGGATGGGTGGGACGGAGACTCAGAACACTGAAGCTTTCTTT
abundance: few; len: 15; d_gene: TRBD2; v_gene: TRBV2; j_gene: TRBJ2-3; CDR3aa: CASSGFLAGVDTQYF; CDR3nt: TGTGCCAGCAGTGGGTTCCTAGCGGGGGTCGATACGCAGTATTTT
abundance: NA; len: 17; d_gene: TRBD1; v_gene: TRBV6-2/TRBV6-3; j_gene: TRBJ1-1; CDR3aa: CASSYRTQRQGRSEAFF; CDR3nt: TGTGCCAGCAGTTACCGAACACAGAGACAGGGGAGATCCGAAGCTTTCTTT
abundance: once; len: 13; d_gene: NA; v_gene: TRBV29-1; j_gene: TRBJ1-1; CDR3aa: CSVGGQANIEAFF; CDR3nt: TGCAGCGTTGGGGGCCAGGCGAACATTGAAGCTTTCTTT
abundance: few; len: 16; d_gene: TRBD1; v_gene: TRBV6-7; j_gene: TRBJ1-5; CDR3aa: CASSSYRAGGSQPQHF; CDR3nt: TGTGCCAGCAGTTCATATAGGGCAGGGGGTAGTCAGCCCCAGCATTTT
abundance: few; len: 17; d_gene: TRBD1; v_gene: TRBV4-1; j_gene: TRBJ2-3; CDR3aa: CASSQIPDRDLPDTQYF; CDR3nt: TGCGCCAGCAGCCAGATACCGGACAGGGACCTCCCAGATACGCAGTATTTT
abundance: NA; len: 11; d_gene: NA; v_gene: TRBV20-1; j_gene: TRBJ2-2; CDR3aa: CSARHSGELFF; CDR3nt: TGCAGTGCCAGACACAGCGGGGAGCTGTTTTTT
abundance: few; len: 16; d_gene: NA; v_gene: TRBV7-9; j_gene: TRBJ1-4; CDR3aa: CASSSGLFQANEKLFF; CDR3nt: TGTGCCAGCAGCTCCGGACTCTTTCAGGCTAATGAAAAACTGTTTTTT
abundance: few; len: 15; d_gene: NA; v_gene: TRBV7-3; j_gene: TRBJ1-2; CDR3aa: CASSRTGGGNYGYTF; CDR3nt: TGTGCCAGCAGCCGAACCGGGGGGGGCAACTATGGCTACACCTTC
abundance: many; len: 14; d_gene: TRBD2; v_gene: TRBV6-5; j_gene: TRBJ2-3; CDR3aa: CASSYSGGTDTQYF; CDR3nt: TGTGCCAGCAGTTATAGCGGGGGCACAGATACGCAGTATTTT
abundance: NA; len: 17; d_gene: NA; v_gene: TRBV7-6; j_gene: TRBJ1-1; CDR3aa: CASSARPGRIKNTEAFF; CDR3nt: TGTGCCAGCAGCGCGAGGCCAGGGAGGATTAAGAACACTGAAGCTTTCTTT
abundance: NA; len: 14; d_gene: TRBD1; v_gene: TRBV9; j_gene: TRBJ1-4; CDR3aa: CASSVGRGREKLFF; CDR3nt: TGTGCCAGCAGCGTAGGCAGGGGGCGTGAAAAACTGTTTTTT
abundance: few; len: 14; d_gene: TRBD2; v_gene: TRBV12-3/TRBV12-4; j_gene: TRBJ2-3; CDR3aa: CASSTSGGLDTQYF; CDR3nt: TGTGCCAGCAGTACTAGCGGGGGGTTAGATACGCAGTATTTT
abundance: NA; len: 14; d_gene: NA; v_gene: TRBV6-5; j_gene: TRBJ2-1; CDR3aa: CASSYSFWDNEQFF; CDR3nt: TGTGCCAGCAGTTACTCTTTTTGGGACAATGAGCAGTTCTTC
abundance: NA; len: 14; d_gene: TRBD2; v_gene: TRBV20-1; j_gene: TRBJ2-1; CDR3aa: CSSLRSGGGNEQFF; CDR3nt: TGCAGTTCCCTCAGGAGCGGGGGGGGGAATGAGCAGTTCTTC
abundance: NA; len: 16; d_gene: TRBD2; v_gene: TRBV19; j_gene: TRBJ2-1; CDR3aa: CASSWRAGVAYNEQFF; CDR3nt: TGTGCCAGTAGTTGGAGGGCGGGGGTTGCCTACAATGAGCAGTTCTTC
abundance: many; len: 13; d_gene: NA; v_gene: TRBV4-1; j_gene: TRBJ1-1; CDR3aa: CASSQTLNTEAFF; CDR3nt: TGCGCCAGCAGCCAAACACTGAACACTGAAGCTTTCTTT
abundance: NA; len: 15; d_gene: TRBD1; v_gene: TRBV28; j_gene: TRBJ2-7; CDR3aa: CASSSGQGGTYEQYF; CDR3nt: TGTGCCAGCAGTTCTGGACAGGGGGGAACCTACGAGCAGTACTTC
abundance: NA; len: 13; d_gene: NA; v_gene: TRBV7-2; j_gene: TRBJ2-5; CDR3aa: CASSFRVVETQYF; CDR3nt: TGTGCCAGCAGCTTCAGGGTGGTAGAGACCCAGTACTTC